Each of the 15 T cell receptor beta chains below was sequenced from the same sample in a study of blood T cell repertoires in COVID-19 (dated by TCRdb to the early 2020s). Libraries were constructed by the immunoSEQ multiplex PCR assay. TCRdb retrieved this table from immuneACCESS and kept in-frame rearrangements only. Not all clones are present; in checked studies, unresolved V genes account for under half, and no reason is known for the remainder. In all, the sample holds a few hundred thousand clones, and 90% of those were seen once. Under 1.1% of the sample is in the top ten clones. Sequencing used peripheral blood. Receptor source: a woman between 35 and 50 years old with COVID-19, enrolled during active disease.

V and J are TRBV7-9 and TRBJ1-1, with unresolved D. The CDR3 length is 11 residues. Germline V CDR1 and CDR2: SEHNR, FQNEAQ (reference sequence). Trimming left V 5 bases short and J 7 bases short, with 8 bases between. DNA of the CDR3: TGTGCCAGCAGCCCTACGGTTGAAGCTTTCTTT. Protein sequence: CASSPTVEAFF. Combining the CDR3 with reference TRBV7-9 and TRBJ1-1 gives the whole variable domain DTGVSQNPRHKITKRGQNVTFRCDPISEHNRLYWYRQTLGQGPEFLTYFQNEAQLEKSRLLSDRFSAERPKGSFSTLEIQRTEQGDSAMYLCASSPTVEAFFGQGTRLTVV.

The V gene is TRBV28, the J gene TRBJ1-5; no clear D. Per the germline V gene, CDR1 is MDHEN and CDR2 is SYDVKM. The CDR3 consists of 16 residues. V lost 3 bases and J lost 0, with 12 bases in between. In nucleotides, the CDR3 is TGTGCCAGCAGTTTCGGTCAGGAATATAGCAATCAGCCCCAGCATTTT. As protein: CASSFGQEYSNQPQHF. Drawing the rest from reference TRBV28 and TRBJ1-5, the complete variable domain is DVKVTQSSRYLVKRTGEKVFLECVQDMDHENMFWYRQDPGLGLRLIYFSYDVKMKEKGDIPEGYSVSREKKERFSLILESASTNQTSMYLCASSFGQEYSNQPQHFGDGTRLSIL.

J is TRBJ2-1 and V is TRBV28, with 7 bases lining up with TRBD2. CDR1 MDHEN and CDR2 SYDVKM come from the germline V gene. V lost 3 bases to trimming and J lost 8 bases; unmatched junction nucleotides: 19. This CDR3 is 18 amino acids long. The DNA of the CDR3 is TGTGCCAGCAGTTTGTCCCCCAAGGGCGGGACTACCCACGATGAGCAGTTCTTC. It translates to CASSLSPKGGTTHDEQFF. The full variable domain, with the rest looked up from reference TRBV28 and TRBJ2-1, is DVKVTQSSRYLVKRTGEKVFLECVQDMDHENMFWYRQDPGLGLRLIYFSYDVKMKEKGDIPEGYSVSREKKERFSLILESASTNQTSMYLCASSLSPKGGTTHDEQFFGPGTRLTVL.

The V and J genes are TRBV6-6 and TRBJ1-2; TRBD1 matches 7 bases. Trimming removed 4 bases from V and 3 bases from J; junction bases left unmatched: 5. This CDR3 comprises 14 residues. Germline CDR1 is MNHNY and CDR2 is SVGAGI (reference sequence). The CDR3 here is CASSLGTGDYGYTF. In DNA, the CDR3 is TGTGCCAGCAGTTTGGGAACAGGGGACTATGGCTACACCTTC.

The chain carries TRBV25-1 and TRBJ1-2; 9 nucleotides match TRBD1. Trimming removed 4 bases from V and 3 bases from J; junction bases left unmatched: 9. Germline CDR1 reads MGHDK; CDR2 reads SYGVNS. The CDR3 has 16 residues. CDR3 in amino acids: CASSADRGVGDYGYTF. CDR3 coding DNA: TGTGCCAGCAGTGCCGACAGGGGGGTGGGTGACTATGGCTACACCTTC.

J is TRBJ1-2 and V is TRBV5-1; 9 bases map to TRBD1. This CDR3 region has 15 residues. Germline V gene sequence: CDR1 SGHRS, CDR2 YFSETQ. Trimming removed 4 bases from V and 3 bases from J; junction bases left unmatched: 7. As DNA, the CDR3 is TGCGCCAGCAGCCCCCCTACAGGGGGCCACTATGGCTACACCTTC. As protein: CASSPPTGGHYGYTF.

A remark on this clone: Mismatch with germline at one junction end may stem from a read error. The rearrangement uses TRBV7-7 and TRBJ2-5, with 11 bases aligning to TRBD1. The CDR3 has 15 amino acids. The V gene's germline CDR1 is SSHAT and CDR2 FNYEAQ (reference sequence). The CDR3 nucleotides read TGTGCTAGCAGCGTTCGGACAGGGGGCCGTGAGACCCAGTACTTC. Amino acid sequence: CASSVRTGGRETQYF.

CDR3 sequence: CASSQYSTLLYEQYF. The CDR3, as DNA: TGTGCCAGCAGCCAATACAGCACACTTCTCTACGAGCAGTACTTC. This chain connects TRBV6-5 to TRBJ2-7; D gene unclear. The germline V and J ends were trimmed by 6 bases and 3 bases, with 18 bases remaining between them. This CDR3 has 15 amino acids. The germline gives CDR1 MNHEY, CDR2 SVGAGI.

This clone has a handful of counts. The J gene is TRBJ2-1, the V gene TRBV6-5; no reliable D call. The V end was cut by 6 bases, the J end by 0 bases, with 12 bases between. The V gene's germline CDR1 is MNHEY and CDR2 SVGAGI. The CDR3 totals 15 residues. The CDR3 loop is CASSSPVSSYNEQFF. The DNA of the CDR3 is TGTGCCAGCAGCTCCCCCGTGAGCTCCTACAATGAGCAGTTCTTC.

The genes are TRBV28 and TRBJ1-3; weak D call: TRBD1 (6 bases). CDR3 length: 17 amino acids. The V gene lost 6 bases and the J gene lost 2 bases, with 20 bases spanning the gap. The germline V gene has CDR1 MDHEN and CDR2 SYDVKM. The CDR3 protein is CASSLRFGQQPGNTIYF. CDR3 in DNA: TGTGCCAGCAGCCTAAGGTTTGGACAGCAGCCTGGAAACACCATATATTTT.

There are many counts of this clone. The V gene is TRBV5-4, the J gene TRBJ2-7; tentative D call: TRBD2 (6 bases). Germline loops: CDR1 SGHNT, CDR2 YYREEE (reference sequence). The CDR3 is made up of 14 amino acids. The V end was cut by 4 bases, the J end by 5 bases, with 16 bases between. The CDR3 region has the DNA TGTGCCAGCAGCCTCATCGGGAGAGTCAACGAGCAGTACTTC. Amino acids: CASSLIGRVNEQYF.

Only one count was recorded for this clone. This chain joins TRBV11-2 and TRBJ1-1; D is possibly TRBD1 (5 bases). V lost 5 bases and J lost 4, with 14 bases in between. Germline-derived CDR1 and CDR2 are SGHAT and FQNNGV. This CDR3 has 14 residues. The CDR3 loop reads CASSQLLGGTEAFF. For the CDR3, the DNA is TGTGCCAGCAGCCAACTGTTGGGGGGCACTGAAGCTTTCTTT.

The genes are TRBV7-9 and TRBJ1-2, with 11 bases fitting TRBD1. CDR1 SEHNR and CDR2 FQNEAQ come from the germline V gene (reference sequence). The CDR3 is 13 residues long. After removal of 4 bases from V and 9 bases from J, the junction contained 4 bases not matched to a gene. The CDR3 DNA reads as TGTGCCAGCAGCTCCGGGACAGGGGGAAGCTACACCTTC. Translating gives CASSSGTGGSYTF.

The genes are TRBV5-4 and TRBJ1-1; a weak D match, TRBD1 (5 bases). V shed 4 bases and J shed 1 base, with 11 bases lying between them. The V gene's germline CDR1 is SGHNT and CDR2 YYREEE (reference sequence). The CDR3 extends over 14 amino acids. The CDR3 protein is CASSLRQKNTEAFF. As DNA, the CDR3 is TGTGCCAGCAGCCTCCGACAGAAGAACACTGAAGCTTTCTTT. The full variable domain, in which reference TRBV5-4 and TRBJ1-1 provide the parts outside the CDR3, is ETGVTQSPTHLIKTRGQQVTLRCSSQSGHNTVSWYQQALGQGPQFIFQYYREEENGRGNFPPRFSGLQFPNYSSELNVNALELDDSALYLCASSLRQKNTEAFFGQGTRLTVV.

In nucleotides, the CDR3 is TGTGCCAGCAGTAGACCGGGACAGAGACGGCCTGAAGCTTTCTTT. Its protein is CASSRPGQRRPEAFF. The V call is TRBV27, the J call TRBJ1-1; 7 bases line up with TRBD1. J lost 6 bases, V lost 5 bases, and 12 bases had no gene match. The CDR3 is made up of 15 amino acids. Germline CDR1 MNHEY, CDR2 SMNVEV (reference sequence).